The 22 T cell receptor beta chains below all came from one sample that was sequenced in a study of vaccination effects on CD4 cells after COVID-19. ViraFEST assay sequencing came after antigen-specific CD4+ T cells were expanded with viral peptide pools. The authors isolated CD4+ T cells after around 10 days of culture. People in the vaccine group had not been infected with SARS-CoV-2 before, and their nucleocapsid antibodies were negative. Their specific antigens are unknown. Repertoires were generated with immunoSEQ multiplex PCR, while TCRdb's copy carries only in-frame clones and drops some. The table records some 69,000 clones, about four fifths of them present only once. The sequences come from CD4+ T cells from PBMCs cultured with HCoV-NL63 spike peptides, collected before COVID-19 vaccination. These receptors were taken from a human donor who received a COVID-19 vaccine.

Notes on this clone: Other DNA sequences in this sample translate to the same CDR3. The CDR3 nucleotides are TGTGCCAGCAGCCCCGGGACGGCTAACTATGGCTACACCTTC. The encoded protein is CASSPGTANYGYTF. The rearrangement links TRBV6-4 to TRBJ1-2; D perhaps matches TRBD1 (5 bases). V lost 6 bases, J lost 0 bases, and 11 bases lay in between. The CDR3 loop spans 14 amino acids. CDR1 is MRHNA, CDR2 SNTAGT, per germline.

The chain links TRBV3-1 (or the pseudogene TRBV3-2) to TRBJ2-7; D gene uncertain. In germline, CDR1 is LGHDT, CDR2 YNNKEL (reference sequence). The length of the CDR3 is 11 residues. V gave up 3 bases and J gave up 6 bases, with 6 bases separating them. CDR3 protein: CASSQAGEQYV. The CDR3 nucleotides read TGTGCCAGCAGCCAGGCTGGCGAGCAGTACGTC.

The chain uses TRBV23-1 and TRBJ2-1, with 10 nucleotides matching TRBD1. TRBV23-1 is given ORF status, its function remaining uncertain. The CDR3 consists of 16 residues. The V segment lost 3 bases and the J segment 5 bases; nucleotides outside the gene matches: 7. The chain's CDR3 is CASSHSDRGPNNEQFF. CDR3 bases: TGCGCCAGCAGTCACTCCGACAGGGGGCCCAACAATGAGCAGTTCTTC.

This sequence joins TRBV30 and TRBJ2-5; D perhaps matches TRBD1 (6 bases). The CDR3 sequence is 13 residues long. The germline gives CDR1 GTSNPN, CDR2 SVGIG (reference sequence). V shed 2 bases and J shed 5 bases, with 12 bases lying between them. The CDR3 DNA follows: TGTGCCTGGAGTTCTGGGGGCCGGGAGACCCAGTACTTC. It encodes CAWSSGGRETQYF.

The chain links TRBV7-9 to TRBJ2-2, with D perhaps TRBD2 (6 bases). The CDR3 extends over 15 amino acids. Trimming pared 4 bases from V and 6 bases from J, leaving 15 bases between. CDR1 and CDR2 (germline): SEHNR, FQNEAQ (reference sequence). DNA of the CDR3: TGTGCCAGCAGCTCCCAGACTAGTTCCTCCGGGGAGCTGTTTTTT. Encoded protein: CASSSQTSSSGELFF.

This chain uses TRBV2 with TRBJ2-1, with TRBD1 matching over 7 bases. With 2 bases clipped from V and 3 bases from J, the junction kept 13 bases outside the gene matches. There are 18 residues in the CDR3. Germline V gives CDR1 SNHLY, CDR2 FYNNEI. This CDR3 reads CASSENSPGTDNYNEQFF. In DNA, the CDR3 is TGTGCCAGCAGTGAAAATTCTCCGGGGACAGACAACTACAATGAGCAGTTCTTC. The whole variable domain, remainder taken from reference TRBV2 and TRBJ2-1, is EPEVTQTPSHQVTQMGQEVILRCVPISNHLYFYWYRQILGQKVEFLVSFYNNEISEKSEIFDDQFSVERPDGSNFTLKIRSTKLEDSAMYFCASSENSPGTDNYNEQFFGPGTRLTVL.

This rearrangement joins TRBV6-2 or TRBV6-3 to TRBJ2-5; D is unclear. V shed 4 bases and J shed 5 bases, with 14 bases lying between them. The CDR3 spans 14 residues. CDR1 and CDR2 from the germline V gene are MNHEY and SVGEGT. CDR3 amino acids: CASSSTPGWETQYF. The CDR3 bases are TGTGCCAGCAGTTCGACGCCGGGCTGGGAGACCCAGTACTTC.

V and J are TRBV19 and TRBJ2-1; D not certain. Germline CDR1 reads LNHDA; CDR2 reads SQIVND (reference sequence). The CDR3 loop spans 15 amino acids. V lost 4 bases, J lost 2 bases, and 12 bases lay in between. In nucleotides, the CDR3 is TGTGCCAGTAGTAGTTTGAGTAGCACCTACAATGAGCAGTTCTTC. Protein product: CASSSLSSTYNEQFF.

The gene calls are TRBV19 and TRBJ1-5; possible D gene TRBD1, 5 bases. V was trimmed by 7 bases and J by 3 bases, leaving 16 bases between them. Germline CDR1 and CDR2: LNHDA and SQIVND (reference sequence). The CDR3 totals 15 residues. CDR3 DNA sequence: TGTGCCAGTACCTTAGGGACCACCTCCAATCAGCCCCAGCATTTT. It specifies CASTLGTTSNQPQHF.

V and J are TRBV14 and TRBJ1-6, with no clear D. Germline lookup yields CDR1 SGHDN and CDR2 FVKESK. This CDR3 has 19 amino acids. The V end was cut by 1 base, the J end by 0 bases, with 16 bases between. As DNA, the CDR3 is TGTGCCAGCAGCCAAGGGGCGAAGGATACCTTCTCCTATAATTCACCCCTCCACTTT. Protein product: CASSQGAKDTFSYNSPLHF.

The V gene is TRBV9, the J gene TRBJ2-1; D remains unclear. V lost 0 bases and J 5 bases, leaving 6 bases between the germline ends. The CDR3 is made up of 13 amino acids. CDR1 and CDR2 (germline): SGDLS, YYNGEE. CDR3 sequence: CASSVVYNNEQFF. The DNA for the CDR3 is TGTGCCAGCAGCGTAGTCTATAACAATGAGCAGTTCTTC. Based on the CDR3 plus reference TRBV9 and TRBJ2-1, the full variable domain is DSGVTQTPKHLITATGQRVTLRCSPRSGDLSVYWYQQSLDQGLQFLIQYYNGEERAKGNILERFSAQQFPDLHSELNLSSLELGDSALYFCASSVVYNNEQFFGPGTRLTVL.

The rearrangement links TRBV27 to TRBJ2-1; D perhaps matches TRBD1 (6 bases). From germline, CDR1 is MNHEY and CDR2 SMNVEV (reference sequence). The length of the CDR3 is 16 residues. The V end lost 4 bases, the J end lost 6 bases, and 19 bases lay between the germline ends. The DNA of the CDR3 is TGTGCCAGCAGTTGGGCGGGCAGGGGCGATAGCAATGAGCAGTTCTTC. Residues: CASSWAGRGDSNEQFF.

The chain recombines TRBV7-8 with TRBJ1-1; weak D call: TRBD1 (6 bases). The V end lost 6 bases, the J end lost 3 bases, and 11 bases lay between the germline ends. This CDR3 is 13 amino acids long. Germline V CDR1 and CDR2: SGHVS, FQNEAQ. In DNA form, the CDR3 reads TGTGCCAGCAGGTCACAGGGATACACTGAAGCTTTCTTT. Its translation: CASRSQGYTEAFF.

The rearrangement uses TRBV6-5 and TRBJ2-3, with 9 bases that match TRBD2. Trimming took 5 bases from V and 3 from J; bases not matched to a gene: 6. Per germline, CDR1 MNHEY and CDR2 SVGAGI. This CDR3 spans 15 amino acids. As DNA, the CDR3 is TGTGCCAGCAGTCTAGTAGCGGGGGAGACAGATACGCAGTATTTT. Encoded protein: CASSLVAGETDTQYF.

The chain is built from TRBV7-8 and TRBJ1-2, with TRBD1 matching over 7 bases. V lost 1 base, J lost 8 bases, and 4 bases stayed unmatched. CDR3 length: 13 residues. CDR1 and CDR2 from the germline V gene are SGHVS and FQNEAQ. CDR3 sequence reads: CASSLVTGKGYTF. The CDR3 nucleotides are TGTGCCAGCAGCTTAGTGACAGGGAAGGGCTACACCTTC.

This clone was observed a few times. CDR3 nucleotides: TGTGCCAGCACTCGTGGCCTCAATCAGCCCCAGCATTTT. This translates into CASTRGLNQPQHF. The rearrangement links TRBV2 to TRBJ1-5; D is unresolved. Trimming removed 7 bases at V and 3 bases at J, with 10 bases between. The germline V gene has CDR1 SNHLY and CDR2 FYNNEI. CDR3 length: 13 residues. The full variable domain, completed using reference TRBV2 and TRBJ1-5, is EPEVTQTPSHQVTQMGQEVILRCVPISNHLYFYWYRQILGQKVEFLVSFYNNEISEKSEIFDDQFSVERPDGSNFTLKIRSTKLEDSAMYFCASTRGLNQPQHFGDGTRLSIL.

The genes are TRBV7-2 and TRBJ2-3, with 9 bases aligning to TRBD2. The CDR3 has 16 amino acids. The germline CDR1 and CDR2 sequences are SGHTA and FQGNSA. V was clipped by 5 bases and J by 5 bases; unmatched bases: 11. CDR3 protein: CASSLTSGWGLDTQYF. CDR3 coding DNA: TGTGCCAGCAGCCTTACTAGCGGGTGGGGATTAGATACGCAGTATTTT.

The chain employs TRBV11-2 and TRBJ2-2; TRBD2 aligns across 7 bases. This CDR3 has 15 amino acids. CDR1 and CDR2 (germline): SGHAT, FQNNGV. J was trimmed by 4 bases and V by 3 bases; bases with no gene match: 5. CDR3 DNA sequence: TGTGCCAGCAGCTTGGCGGGGGAGGCCACCGGGGAGCTGTTTTTT. Amino acid sequence: CASSLAGEATGELFF.

The CDR3 DNA is TGTGCCAGCAGTAACCCGGACAGGGAAGGCTATGGCTACACCTTC. Translation gives CASSNPDREGYGYTF. The rearrangement uses TRBV6-5 and TRBJ1-2; 8 bases match TRBD1. The V gene's germline CDR1 is MNHEY and CDR2 SVGAGI. This CDR3 comprises 15 residues. Losses at the gene ends were 5 bases for V and 4 bases for J; bases not matched to a gene: 9.

The V gene is TRBV12-3 or TRBV12-4, the J gene TRBJ2-5; no reliable D call. V was clipped by 3 bases and J by 5 bases, with 4 bases between them. The CDR3 runs 11 residues. The DNA for the CDR3 is TGTGCCAGCAGTTTTCTGGAGACCCAGTACTTC. Its protein product is CASSFLETQYF.

The CDR3 here is CASGATDTQYF. CDR3 nucleotide sequence: TGTGCCAGCGGGGCCACAGATACGCAGTATTTT. The V gene is TRBV19, the J gene TRBJ2-3, with D perhaps TRBD1 or TRBD2 (5 bases each). Trimming stripped 9 bases from V and 2 bases from J, with 6 bases between. This CDR3 region has 11 residues. From germline, CDR1 is LNHDA and CDR2 SQIVND (reference sequence). The full variable domain, completed using reference TRBV19 and TRBJ2-3, is DGGITQSPKYLFRKEGQNVTLSCEQNLNHDAMYWYRQDPGQGLRLIYYSQIVNDFQKGDIAEGYSVSREKKESFPLTVTSAQKNPTAFYLCASGATDTQYFGPGTRLTVL.

The genes are TRBV27 and TRBJ1-2; TRBD1 is a possible D gene (5 bases). Germline V gene lookup returns CDR1 MNHEY and CDR2 SMNVEV (reference sequence). V was trimmed by 5 bases and J by 10 bases, leaving 20 bases between them. CDR3 size: 14 residues. The CDR3 nucleotides read TGTGCCAGCAGTCCCGGGGACGGATCTAGAGACTACACCTTC. Encoded protein: CASSPGDGSRDYTF.